A single TCR beta chain is shown here with its context. Its target is unknown. This sample was taken from a study of cytomegalovirus exposure and HLA in healthy donors. V shed 1 base and J shed 2 bases, with 18 bases lying between them. There are 18 residues in the CDR3. CDR1 is SEHNR and CDR2 is FQNEAQ in the germline V gene (reference sequence). This table comes from immunoSEQ multiplex PCR, and its TCRdb copy is limited to in-frame clones, with some not included. The profile shows under 200,000 clones, roughly 86% of them singletons. Points from the study as a whole: Accounts indicate the classifier identified cytomegalovirus status with strong specificity and sensitivity. The investigators catalogued 180 or so TCR beta chains as cytomegalovirus-associated. In vitro, three CMV-associated chains proved specific for CMV antigens.

The genes are TRBV7-9 and TRBJ2-4; D perhaps matches TRBD1 (5 bases). Sequencing was performed on PBMCs. The sequence was collected from a man younger than 35 in good health and CMV-seropositive. CDR3 region: CASSLGVSQGGTKNIQYF. The CDR3 nucleotides read TGTGCCAGCAGCTTAGGTGTTAGTCAGGGTGGAACCAAAAACATTCAGTACTTC.